A single sample gave rise to the 20 T cell receptor beta chains below, sequenced in a study of T cells in tuberculosis. Libraries were prepared by immunoSEQ multiplex PCR; TCRdb keeps only in-frame clonotypes and omits some of them. This sample has around 45,000 clones, with roughly 94% found just once. Material: PBMCs. These receptors all come from a donor between 10 and 35 years old with latent tuberculosis or without tuberculosis infection. Some clones in this sample may be carry-over from other donors' samples.

The chain uses TRBV27 and TRBJ1-2; 10 nucleotides match TRBD1. V lost 3 bases and J lost 6; bases outside the gene matches: 7. Germline V lookup: CDR1 MNHEY, CDR2 SMNVEV (reference sequence). The CDR3 runs to 15 residues. The CDR3 DNA is TGTGCCAGCAGTTTTTCAGGACAGGGGGAGCATGGCTACACCTTC. Translating gives CASSFSGQGEHGYTF.

V usage is TRBV9 and J usage is TRBJ1-1, with D hard to call. Trimming pared 0 bases from V and 4 bases from J, leaving 10 bases between. The CDR3 length is 14 residues. Germline loops: CDR1 SGDLS, CDR2 YYNGEE. This CDR3 is CASSVDGDSTEAFF. CDR3 DNA sequence: TGTGCCAGCAGCGTAGACGGGGATAGCACTGAAGCTTTCTTT.

The chain employs TRBV4-3 and TRBJ2-1; perhaps TRBD2 as D (6 bases). Germline values: CDR1 LGHNA, CDR2 YSLEER. CDR3 length: 16 residues. Trimming took off 0 bases at V and 7 bases at J, with 16 bases between the two ends. The CDR3 protein is CASSQDPDGSLNEQFF. CDR3 DNA sequence: TGCGCCAGCAGCCAAGATCCGGACGGGAGCTTGAATGAGCAGTTCTTC.

CDR3 in amino acids: CASSPPNGQRTDTQYF. CDR3 bases: TGTGCCAGCTCACCCCCCAATGGACAGAGAACAGATACGCAGTATTTT. The chain carries TRBV18 and TRBJ2-3; a weak D match, TRBD1 (6 bases). The length of the CDR3 is 16 residues. Germline V gene lookup returns CDR1 KGHSH and CDR2 LQKENI. The V end was cut by 3 bases, the J end by 3 bases, with 16 bases between. Looking up the rest from reference TRBV18 and TRBJ2-3 gives the full variable domain: NAGVMQNPRHLVRRRGQEARLRCSPMKGHSHVYWYRQLPEEGLKFMVYLQKENIIDESGMPKERFSAEFPKEGPSILRIQQVVRGDSAAYFCASSPPNGQRTDTQYFGPGTRLTVL.

The V and J genes are TRBV6-4 and TRBJ2-2; TRBD1 matches 8 bases. After removal of 8 bases from V and 5 bases from J, the junction contained 7 bases not matched to a gene. This CDR3 has 14 amino acids. Per germline, CDR1 MRHNA and CDR2 SNTAGT. As DNA, the CDR3 is TGTGCCAGCTCCCGGACAGGGCTGACCGGGGAGCTGTTTTTT. Protein: CASSRTGLTGELFF.

The chain carries TRBV4-1 and TRBJ1-2; D may be TRBD1 (5 bases). Germline V gene lookup returns CDR1 MGHRA and CDR2 YSYEKL. The CDR3 has 17 amino acids. Trimming pared 2 bases from V and 4 bases from J, leaving 20 bases between. CDR3: CASSQPNRDSRLYGYTF. The CDR3, as DNA: TGCGCCAGCAGCCAACCCAATCGGGACTCGAGGCTCTATGGCTACACCTTC.

V and J are TRBV10-1 and TRBJ1-2; weak D call: TRBD1 (6 bases). V lost 5 bases and J 4 bases, leaving 14 bases between the germline ends. Germline V lookup: CDR1 WNHNN, CDR2 SYGVQD (reference sequence). The CDR3 contains 14 residues. CDR3 sequence (DNA): TGCGCCAGCAGTTCAAACAGGGTTGCCTATGGCTACACCTTC. Amino acid sequence: CASSSNRVAYGYTF.

The chain carries TRBV5-1 and TRBJ2-2, with 7 nucleotides matching TRBD1. CDR3 size: 16 residues. Per germline, CDR1 SGHRS and CDR2 YFSETQ. V dropped 1 base and J dropped 1; count of bases not matched to a gene: 4. The CDR3 protein is CASSLRRQGNTGELFF. CDR3 nucleotides: TGCGCCAGCAGCTTGCGGCGACAGGGGAACACCGGGGAGCTGTTTTTT.

CDR3 DNA sequence: TGTGCCAGCAGCTTACGGACAGGGGGCTCCTACGAGCAGTACTTC. This encodes CASSLRTGGSYEQYF. The chain employs TRBV7-2 and TRBJ2-7; 10 nucleotides match TRBD1. Germline V gives CDR1 SGHTA, CDR2 FQGNSA. The V and J ends lost 2 bases and 0 bases, in that order; junction bases with no gene match: 1. The CDR3 has 15 residues.

The rearrangement links TRBV27 to TRBJ2-7; TRBD2 aligns across 16 bases. The CDR3 contains 17 residues. V shed 6 bases and J 0 bases; nucleotides not matched to a gene: 5. Looked up from germline, CDR1 is MNHEY and CDR2 is SMNVEV (reference sequence). In nucleotides, the CDR3 is TGTGCCAGCAGGGGACTAGCGGGAGGGCCCCACTCCTACGAGCAGTACTTC. Protein product: CASRGLAGGPHSYEQYF.

The V gene is TRBV4-3, the J gene TRBJ2-5; possible D gene TRBD1, 5 bases. Per germline, CDR1 LGHNA and CDR2 YSLEER. Trimming took off 0 bases at V and 4 bases at J, with 9 bases between the two ends. This CDR3 has 14 residues. The CDR3 nucleotides are TGCGCCAGCAGCCAAGACCCCCAGGGAGAGACCCAGTACTTC. This translates into CASSQDPQGETQYF.

The V and J genes are TRBV7-2 and TRBJ2-5, with 10 nucleotides matching TRBD2. This CDR3 spans 17 amino acids. Losses at the gene ends were 2 bases for V and 5 bases for J; bases not matched to a gene: 11. CDR1 is SGHTA, CDR2 FQGNSA, per germline. The CDR3 DNA sequence: TGTGCCAGCAGCTTATCGAGAGCGGGAGGGCCGCGGGAGACCCAGTACTTC. It translates to CASSLSRAGGPRETQYF.

The CDR3 region is CASSLVSAGGTYEQYF. DNA of the CDR3: TGTGCCAGCAGCTTGGTTTCCGCAGGGGGAACCTACGAGCAGTACTTC. V gene TRBV5-8 combines with J gene TRBJ2-7; 7 bases are shared with TRBD1. Per germline, CDR1 SGHTS and CDR2 YDEGEE. The CDR3 is made up of 16 amino acids. V dropped 0 bases and J dropped 2; count of bases not matched to a gene: 8. Full variable domain (outside the CDR3, taken from reference TRBV5-8 and TRBJ2-7): EAGVTQSPTHLIKTRGQQATLRCSPISGHTSVYWYQQALGLGLQFLLWYDEGEERNRGNFPPRFSGRQFPNYSSELNVNALELEDSALYLCASSLVSAGGTYEQYFGPGTRLTVT.

The V gene is TRBV29-1, the J gene TRBJ1-2, with TRBD1 matching over 11 bases. Trimming cost V 6 bases and J 7 bases; bases outside gene matches: 7. Germline CDR1 reads SQVTM; CDR2 reads ANQGSEA. This CDR3 comprises 13 residues. The CDR3 spells CSVQRTGGFGYTF. The CDR3 nucleotides read TGCAGCGTACAAAGGACAGGGGGCTTTGGCTACACCTTC. Full variable domain (remainder filled in from reference TRBV29-1 and TRBJ1-2): SAVISQKPSRDICQRGTSLTIQCQVDSQVTMMFWYRQQPGQSLTLIATANQGSEATYESGFVIDKFPISRPNLTFSTLTVSNMSPEDSSIYLCSVQRTGGFGYTFGSGTRLTVV.

CDR3 in amino acids: CASSGSGRDYNEQFF. CDR3 nucleotides: TGTGCCAGTAGTGGGAGCGGGAGAGACTACAATGAGCAGTTCTTC. The V gene is TRBV19, the J gene TRBJ2-1; 8 nucleotides match TRBD2. This CDR3 is 15 amino acids long. Germline CDR1 reads LNHDA; CDR2 reads SQIVND (reference sequence). With 5 bases clipped from V and 3 bases from J, the junction kept 6 bases outside the gene matches.

The chain couples TRBV30 to TRBJ2-2; 11 bases map to TRBD2. The germline V gene encodes CDR1 GTSNPN and CDR2 SVGIG (reference sequence). The J segment lost 7 bases and the V segment lost 4 bases, leaving 8 bases of the junction unmatched. The CDR3 has 15 amino acids. CDR3 coding DNA: TGTGCCTGGATACGAACTAGCGGGAGTGACGGGGAGCTGTTTTTT. Translating gives CAWIRTSGSDGELFF.

The chain couples TRBV18 to TRBJ2-1, with 8 positions matching TRBD2. V dropped 2 bases and J dropped 9; count of bases not matched to a gene: 15. Germline assignment: CDR1 KGHSH and CDR2 LQKENI. The CDR3 is made up of 17 amino acids. The CDR3 loop is CASSPYTLAGKKGEQFF. The CDR3 DNA is TGTGCCAGCTCACCATATACCCTAGCGGGCAAAAAAGGTGAGCAGTTCTTC.

This chain connects TRBV19 to TRBJ2-1; 9 nucleotides line up with TRBD2. The germline gives CDR1 LNHDA, CDR2 SQIVND (reference sequence). This CDR3 has 15 amino acids. The trim removed 6 bases at V and 8 bases at J, leaving 11 bases unmatched. The CDR3 reads CASRDAGLAADEQFF. CDR3 nucleotides: TGTGCCAGTAGGGACGCGGGACTAGCTGCGGATGAGCAGTTCTTC.

The J gene is TRBJ2-2, the V gene TRBV10-3; tentatively, D is TRBD1 (5 bases). Per the germline V gene, CDR1 is ENHRY and CDR2 is SYGVKD. The CDR3 has 17 residues. V lost 4 bases, J lost 3 bases, and 18 bases lay in between. The CDR3 nucleotides read TGTGCCATCAGTGGGGGCTCAGTGGGGCCCGACACCGGGGAGCTGTTTTTT. Translated, it gives CAISGGSVGPDTGELFF.

The chain recombines TRBV4-3 with TRBJ2-7, with TRBD1 as a possible D gene (6 bases). This CDR3 spans 16 amino acids. Trimming left V 0 bases short and J 0 bases short, with 12 bases between. Germline CDR1 and CDR2: LGHNA and YSLEER. In DNA, the CDR3 is TGCGCCAGCAGCCAAGATGGCAGGGGAAGCTCCTACGAGCAGTACTTC. This gives the protein CASSQDGRGSSYEQYF.